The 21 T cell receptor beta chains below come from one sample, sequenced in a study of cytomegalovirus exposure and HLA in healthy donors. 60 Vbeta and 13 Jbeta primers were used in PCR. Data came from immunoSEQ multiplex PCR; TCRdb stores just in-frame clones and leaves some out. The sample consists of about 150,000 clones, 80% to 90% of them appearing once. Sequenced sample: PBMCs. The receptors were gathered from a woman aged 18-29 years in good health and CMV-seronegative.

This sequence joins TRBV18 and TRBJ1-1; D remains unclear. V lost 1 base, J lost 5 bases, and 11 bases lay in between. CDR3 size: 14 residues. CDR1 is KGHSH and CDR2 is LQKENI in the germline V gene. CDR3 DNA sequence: TGTGCCAGCTCACCACGAACGGGAGGGACTGAAGCTTTCTTT. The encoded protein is CASSPRTGGTEAFF.

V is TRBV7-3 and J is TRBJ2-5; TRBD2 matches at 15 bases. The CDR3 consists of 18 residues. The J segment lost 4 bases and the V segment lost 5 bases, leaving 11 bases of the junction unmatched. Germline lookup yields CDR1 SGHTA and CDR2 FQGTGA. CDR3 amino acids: CASSRTSGRAGQGETQYF. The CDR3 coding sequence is TGTGCCAGCAGCCGGACTAGCGGGAGGGCGGGGCAGGGAGAGACCCAGTACTTC.

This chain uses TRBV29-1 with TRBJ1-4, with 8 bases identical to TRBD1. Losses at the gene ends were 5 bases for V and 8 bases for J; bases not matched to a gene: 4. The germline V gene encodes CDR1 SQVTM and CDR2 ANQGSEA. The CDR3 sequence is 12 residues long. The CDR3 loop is CSVQGANEKLFF. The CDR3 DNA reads TGCAGCGTTCAGGGGGCGAACGAAAAACTGTTTTTT. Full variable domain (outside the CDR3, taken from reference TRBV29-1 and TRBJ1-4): SAVISQKPSRDICQRGTSLTIQCQVDSQVTMMFWYRQQPGQSLTLIATANQGSEATYESGFVIDKFPISRPNLTFSTLTVSNMSPEDSSIYLCSVQGANEKLFFGSGTQLSVL.

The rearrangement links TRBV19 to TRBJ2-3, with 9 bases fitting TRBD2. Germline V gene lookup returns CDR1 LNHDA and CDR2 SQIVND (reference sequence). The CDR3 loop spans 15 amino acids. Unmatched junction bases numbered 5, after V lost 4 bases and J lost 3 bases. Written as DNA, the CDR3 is TGTGCCAGTAGTACCTATAGCGGGAGAACAGATACGCAGTATTTT. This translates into CASSTYSGRTDTQYF.

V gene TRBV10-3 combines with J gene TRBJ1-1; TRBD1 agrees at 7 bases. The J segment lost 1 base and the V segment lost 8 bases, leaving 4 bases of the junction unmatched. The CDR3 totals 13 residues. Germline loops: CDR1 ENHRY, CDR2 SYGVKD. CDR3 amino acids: CAIGGQSNTEAFF. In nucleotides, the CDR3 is TGTGCCATCGGGGGACAGTCGAACACTGAAGCTTTCTTT.

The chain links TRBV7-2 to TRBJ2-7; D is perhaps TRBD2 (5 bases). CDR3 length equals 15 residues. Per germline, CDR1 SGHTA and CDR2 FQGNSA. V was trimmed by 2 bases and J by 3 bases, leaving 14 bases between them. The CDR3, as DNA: TGTGCCAGCAGCTTACCAGTCTTCGGGGTCTACGAGCAGTACTTC. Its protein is CASSLPVFGVYEQYF.

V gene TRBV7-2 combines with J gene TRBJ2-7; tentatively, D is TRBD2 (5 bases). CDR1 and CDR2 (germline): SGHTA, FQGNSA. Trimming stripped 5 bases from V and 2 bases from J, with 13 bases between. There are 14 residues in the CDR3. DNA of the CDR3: TGTGCCAGCAGCCCCCGAAACGGGGCCTACGAGCAGTACTTC. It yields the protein CASSPRNGAYEQYF. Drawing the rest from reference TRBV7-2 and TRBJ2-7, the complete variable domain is GAGVSQSPSNKVTEKGKDVELRCDPISGHTALYWYRQSLGQGLEFLIYFQGNSAPDKSGLPSDRFSAERTGGSVSTLTIQRTQQEDSAVYLCASSPRNGAYEQYFGPGTRLTVT.

CDR3 protein: CASRGGDLRNNEQFF. Here the CDR3 DNA reads TGTGCCAGCAGGGGGGGGGACTTACGGAACAATGAGCAGTTCTTC. This chain uses TRBV2 with TRBJ2-1; 7 nucleotides line up with TRBD2. After removal of 6 bases from V and 5 bases from J, the junction contained 10 bases not matched to a gene. The CDR3 has 15 amino acids. Germline lookup yields CDR1 SNHLY and CDR2 FYNNEI.

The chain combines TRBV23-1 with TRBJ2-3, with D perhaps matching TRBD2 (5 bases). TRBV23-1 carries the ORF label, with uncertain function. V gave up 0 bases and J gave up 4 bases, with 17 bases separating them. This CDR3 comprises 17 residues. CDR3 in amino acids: CASSQSKARGWADTQYF. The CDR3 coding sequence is TGCGCCAGCAGTCAATCTAAGGCCAGAGGGTGGGCAGATACGCAGTATTTT.

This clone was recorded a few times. The DNA for the CDR3 is TGCAGCGTTGAAGGGATACGGGGACTAGCGGAAAACAATGAGCAGTTCTTC. Translation: CSVEGIRGLAENNEQFF. The chain combines TRBV29-1 with TRBJ2-1; TRBD2 aligns across 11 bases. The CDR3 is 17 residues long. The trim removed 1 base at V and 5 bases at J, leaving 10 bases unmatched. Germline V lookup: CDR1 SQVTM, CDR2 ANQGSEA.

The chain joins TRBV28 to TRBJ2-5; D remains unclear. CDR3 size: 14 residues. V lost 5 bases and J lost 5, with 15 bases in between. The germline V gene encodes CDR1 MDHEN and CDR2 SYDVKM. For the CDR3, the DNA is TGTGCCAGCAGTCTCCCCCAACGGTCGGAGACCCAGTACTTC. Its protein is CASSLPQRSETQYF.

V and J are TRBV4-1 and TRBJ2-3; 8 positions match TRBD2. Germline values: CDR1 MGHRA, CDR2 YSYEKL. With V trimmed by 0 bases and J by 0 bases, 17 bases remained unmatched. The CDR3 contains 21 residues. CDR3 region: CASSQDPSLSGGYPSTDTQYF. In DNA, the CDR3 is TGCGCCAGCAGCCAAGATCCCAGCCTAAGCGGGGGTTACCCTAGCACAGATACGCAGTATTTT.

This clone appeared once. The chain's CDR3 is CASGTGAGNTIYF. As DNA, the CDR3 is TGTGCCAGCGGGACAGGGGCCGGAAACACCATATATTTT. The rearrangement joins TRBV7-2 to TRBJ1-3; the match to TRBD1 covers 10 bases. CDR1 and CDR2 from the germline V gene are SGHTA and FQGNSA. The CDR3 consists of 13 residues. The V gene end was trimmed by 8 bases and the J gene end by 4 bases; junction bases not matched to a gene: 2.

The CDR3 protein is CASSYSQGMDTQYF. The CDR3 DNA reads as TGTGCCAGCAGTTACTCGCAGGGTATGGATACGCAGTATTTT. V and J are TRBV6-5 and TRBJ2-3, with a weak D call TRBD1 (5 bases). Germline values: CDR1 MNHEY, CDR2 SVGAGI. CDR3 length equals 14 residues. The ends were cut back, 0 bases at V and 6 bases at J, with 10 bases in the middle.

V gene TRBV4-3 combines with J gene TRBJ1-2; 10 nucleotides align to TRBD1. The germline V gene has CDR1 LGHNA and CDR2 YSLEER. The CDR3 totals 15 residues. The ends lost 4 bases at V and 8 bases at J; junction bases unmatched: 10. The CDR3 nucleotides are TGCGCCAGCAGCCTTTTCGGGACAGGGGAGTCGGGCTACACCTTC. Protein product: CASSLFGTGESGYTF.

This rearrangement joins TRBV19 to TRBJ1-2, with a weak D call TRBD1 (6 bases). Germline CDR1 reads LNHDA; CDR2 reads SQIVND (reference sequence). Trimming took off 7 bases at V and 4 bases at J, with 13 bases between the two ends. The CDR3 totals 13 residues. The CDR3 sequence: CASTPGVIYGYTF. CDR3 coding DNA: TGTGCCAGTACCCCAGGGGTTATCTATGGCTACACCTTC.

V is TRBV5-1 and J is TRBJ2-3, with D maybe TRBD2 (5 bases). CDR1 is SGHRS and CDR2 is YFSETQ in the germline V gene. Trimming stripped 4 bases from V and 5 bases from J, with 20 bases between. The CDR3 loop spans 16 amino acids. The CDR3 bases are TGCGCCAGCAGCCGAGCGCATTCGAGGGTTGGAGATACGCAGTATTTT. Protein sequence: CASSRAHSRVGDTQYF.

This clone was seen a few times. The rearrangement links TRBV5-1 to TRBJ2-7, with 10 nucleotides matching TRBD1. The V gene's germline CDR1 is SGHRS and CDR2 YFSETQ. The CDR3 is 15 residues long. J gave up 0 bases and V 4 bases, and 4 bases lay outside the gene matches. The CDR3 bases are TGCGCCAGCAGCCTAGACAGGGGGCTCTCCTACGAGCAGTACTTC. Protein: CASSLDRGLSYEQYF.

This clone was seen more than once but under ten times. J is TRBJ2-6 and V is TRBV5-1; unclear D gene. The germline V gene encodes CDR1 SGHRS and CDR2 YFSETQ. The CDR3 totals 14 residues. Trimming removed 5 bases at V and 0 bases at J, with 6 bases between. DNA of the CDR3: TGCGCCAGCAGGCCAGACTCTGGGGCCAACGTCCTGACTTTC. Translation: CASRPDSGANVLTF.

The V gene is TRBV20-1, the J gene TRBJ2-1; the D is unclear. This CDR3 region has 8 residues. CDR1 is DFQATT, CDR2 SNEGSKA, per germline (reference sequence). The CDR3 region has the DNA TGCAGGCTAGGCGAGCAGTTCTTC. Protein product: CRLGEQFF.

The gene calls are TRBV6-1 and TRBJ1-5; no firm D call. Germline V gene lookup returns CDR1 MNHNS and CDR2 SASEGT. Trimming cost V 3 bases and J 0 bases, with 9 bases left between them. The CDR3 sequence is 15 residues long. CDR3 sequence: CASSEAGISNQPQHF. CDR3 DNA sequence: TGTGCCAGCAGTGAGGCCGGGATTAGCAATCAGCCCCAGCATTTT.